The T cell receptor beta chain under discussion was sequenced for a study of human T cells and chemical hapten exposure (dated by TCRdb to the early 2020s). With regard to the full study: For sensitization, 2% DPC in acetone was applied to an approximately 2 cm by approximately 2 cm area of upper inner arm skin. Libraries were pooled for sequencing, and per-sample TCR yields varied mainly because of small differences in library volumes within the pool. The study tracked peripheral blood TCR repertoire changes in vivo during primary and secondary sensitization to the hapten diphenylcyclopropenone (DPC) in alopecia patients. Patient blood was sampled pre-sensitization (week 0) and at 2, 6 and about 24 weeks after DPC sensitization. For TCR sequencing, blood came from over 25 alopecia patients at anywhere from one to four time points (pre-sensitization, 2, 6 and 24 weeks). Patch testing was performed on the upper back with Finn chambers containing 0.01% DPC, and the patch tests were scored after 6 days according to International Contact Dermatitis Research Group standards. Throughout the roughly 25-week study period, patients were also given weekly therapeutic DPC doses on the scalp. Most of the patients in the cohort were female, and the cohort covered alopecia areata with under or over 50% scalp involvement, alopecia totalis and alopecia universalis. Study-wide conclusions, independent of this receptor: All patients had alopecia, a presumed autoimmune disease, so their immune response might differ from that of healthy individuals. Repeated subsampling changed both the strength of the expansion versus patch-test correlation and the threshold at which that correlation became significant. Compared with pre-sensitization or healthy control sets, expanded TCRs formed significantly more large CDR3 similarity clusters, which is consistent with antigen-driven responses. The number of TCRs above 1 in 1000 frequency did not change with DPC sensitization; there was no evidence of global repertoire structure alterations. Patch test score correlated positively with the number of PT1 expanded TCRs, reaching significance at thresholds 8, 16 and 32 but not at 4.

Spanning cysteine to phenylalanine, the CDR3 consists of 13 amino acids. Of the read, only the CDR3 DNA is kept; its 39 bases are in frame from base 1. The germline V gene (reference sequence) gives CDR1 as LGHDT and CDR2 as YNNKEL. V is pared back by 1 base and J by 6 bases, with 10 bases lying between the germline termini. The method was RACE. Sequencing used a NextSeq 500. During library preparation, unique molecular identifiers were attached to individual cDNA molecules so that TCRs could be counted quantitatively and reproducibly. Both TCR alpha and TCR beta chains were sequenced from each blood RNA sample. As for how the authors treated the data: A median of about 87,000 TCRs per sample was observed, with a range of roughly 20,000 to 750,000. The Decombinator software suite was used to annotate V, J and CDR3 in the TCR reads. For PS versus PT1 abundance plots, all samples were subsampled to the same number of TCRs (28,000). TCRs were defined as expanded if absent before sensitization and observed at least eight times at the 2-week time point. The raw public data were reprocessed by TCRdb itself: fastp quality trimming at Q25, MiXCR clonotype calling, in-frame beta chains only. Each entry is one CDR3 protein sequence, shown with its most common DNA and genes. TCRdb, not the original authors, processed these V and J calls. The sample table lists more than 90,000 distinct CDR3 sequences, about 10% of them with a count of one. The ten largest account for roughly 2.2% of the sample.

Reading the label with the study, this specimen's time point is: patch test 1, 2 weeks after DPC sensitization. The treatment or condition label, as the study defines it: therapeutic diphenylcyclopropenone sensitization with weekly scalp DPC. At every patch-test visit, the blood draw took place before the patch test was put on. Eligible patients were aged 18 to 70, diagnosed with alopecia, deemed suitable for DPC therapy, and excluded if pregnant. Total RNA was isolated from unfractionated whole blood collected in Tempus Blood RNA tubes. A few counts support this clonotype. Its antigen is not yet known. No much larger clonotype is one base removed from it; base qualities were not supplied.

The clonotype comes from a man in his forties with alopecia areata. Some clones in this sample may be carry-over from other donors' samples. This specimen was whole blood, taken in connection with sensitization to the hapten diphenylcyclopropenone (DPC). Recombination connected TRBV3-1 to TRBJ2-7; no D gene call is confident. Here the CDR3 is given as CASSQGPPREQYF. The nucleotide sequence is given as TGTGCCAGCAGCCAAGGCCCCCCCCGCGAGCAGTACTTC.